Shown below are 23 T cell receptor beta chains from a single sample sequenced in a study of CD8+ T cells in alopecia areata. cDNA prepared by RNA extraction and subsequent reverse transcription served as the template for sequencing. Sequencing was performed with immunoSEQ multiplex PCR; in TCRdb, only in-frame clones are kept and a portion is missing. The table has around 60,000 clones, 40% to 55% seen once. The sample's treatment: oral pan-JAK inhibitor, 5-10 mg twice daily. Sequenced material: CD8+ T cells sorted from blood, taken at roughly week 36, from a patient treated with tofacitinib. The receptors stem from a human donor with alopecia areata.

By proportion, this clone is medium-sized. The V gene is TRBV6-4, the J gene TRBJ2-1, with no clear D. CDR3 length equals 14 residues. The germline V and J ends were trimmed by 0 bases and 14 bases, with 17 bases remaining between them. Germline assignment: CDR1 MRHNA and CDR2 SNTAGT. The CDR3: CASSDSRDLVTKFF. DNA of the CDR3: TGTGCCAGCAGTGACTCAAGAGACCTAGTAACCAAGTTCTTC.

Only a few counts were recorded for this clone. The genes are TRBV29-1 and TRBJ2-7; D is perhaps TRBD2 (5 bases). V was shortened by 4 bases and J by 3 bases, with 13 bases between the two germline ends. The CDR3 has 13 residues. The germline V gene has CDR1 SQVTM and CDR2 ANQGSEA. CDR3 in amino acids: CSVAGNNHYEQYF. The CDR3 DNA is TGCAGCGTTGCGGGGAACAATCACTACGAGCAGTACTTC.

This clone has only a few counts. Other DNA sequences of this sample code for an identical CDR3. This sequence joins TRBV7-2 and TRBJ1-1; the D gene is possibly TRBD1 (5 bases). CDR3 length: 13 amino acids. Germline CDR1 SGHTA, CDR2 FQGNSA. V lost 0 bases and J 5 bases, leaving 7 bases between the germline ends. The CDR3 protein is CASSLAQGTEAFF. The CDR3 bases are TGTGCCAGCAGCTTAGCCCAGGGAACTGAAGCTTTCTTT.

The table lists this clone with a count of one. This sequence joins TRBV9 and TRBJ2-4; weak D call: TRBD1 (6 bases). The CDR3 length is 17 residues. Trimming shortened V by 0 bases and J by 4 bases, and 17 bases separated the two germline ends. From germline, CDR1 is SGDLS and CDR2 YYNGEE. As DNA, the CDR3 is TGTGCCAGCAGCGTAGCTACAGGGACGCGCACAAAAAACATTCAGTACTTC. It specifies CASSVATGTRTKNIQYF.

This clone appeared a few times. One end of the junction fails to match germline, which may point to a read error. V is TRBV4-1 and J is TRBJ2-1; D not resolved. Germline CDR1 is MGHRA and CDR2 is YSYEKL. This CDR3 is 11 amino acids long. CDR3 sequence: CASSSMSEQFF. The CDR3 nucleotides are TGTGCCAGCAGCTCAATGAGTGAGCAGTTCTTC.

The chain is built from TRBV19 and TRBJ1-5, with D hard to call. The germline V and J ends were trimmed by 5 bases and 0 bases, with 11 bases remaining between them. This CDR3 contains 15 residues. Germline V gene lookup returns CDR1 LNHDA and CDR2 SQIVND (reference sequence). For the CDR3, the DNA is TGTGCCAGTAGTGGTTCAGCCTATAGCAATCAGCCCCAGCATTTT. It encodes CASSGSAYSNQPQHF.

There are a few counts of this clone. The chain uses TRBV4-3 and TRBJ2-5; 8 positions match TRBD1. The V gene end was trimmed by 0 bases and the J gene end by 4 bases; junction bases not matched to a gene: 7. From germline, CDR1 is LGHNA and CDR2 YSLEER. The CDR3 runs to 16 residues. The DNA of the CDR3 is TGCGCCAGCAGCCAAGATTACGCAGGGACAGGAGAGACCCAGTACTTC. Its translation: CASSQDYAGTGETQYF.

This chain uses TRBV4-3 with TRBJ2-6; D gene unclear. Germline V gene data show CDR1 as LGHNA and CDR2 as YSLEER. This CDR3 has 15 residues. V lost 0 bases to trimming and J lost 0 bases, with 3 bases between them. This CDR3 is CASSQDISGANVLTF. DNA of the CDR3: TGCGCCAGCAGCCAAGATATCTCTGGGGCCAACGTCCTGACTTTC.

The chain uses TRBV11-2 and TRBJ2-7, with 11 bases matching TRBD2. CDR3 length equals 18 residues. Germline V CDR1 and CDR2: SGHAT, FQNNGV. The J segment lost 3 bases and the V segment lost 0 bases, leaving 10 bases of the junction unmatched. DNA of the CDR3: TGTGCCAGCAGCTTAGACCCCTTTCCCGGACTAGCGGGCTACGAGCAGTACTTC. Protein product: CASSLDPFPGLAGYEQYF.

This clone was seen more than once but under ten times. The chain combines TRBV13 with TRBJ1-2; 9 bases are a match to TRBD1. The CDR3 has 14 residues. J gave up 2 bases and V 7 bases, and 5 bases lay outside the gene matches. The germline gives CDR1 PRHDT, CDR2 FYEKMQ (reference sequence). CDR3 in DNA: TGTGCCAGCAACACAGGGGGCCCGAACTATGGCTACACCTTC. This translates into CASNTGGPNYGYTF. Based on the CDR3 plus reference TRBV13 and TRBJ1-2, the full variable domain is AAGVIQSPRHLIKEKRETATLKCYPIPRHDTVYWYQQGPGQDPQFLISFYEKMQSDKGSIPDRFSAQQFSDYHSELNMSSLELGDSALYFCASNTGGPNYGYTFGSGTRLTVV.

This chain uses TRBV7-8 with TRBJ2-7; D is uncertain. Trimming took 3 bases from V and 3 from J, leaving 9 bases between them. This CDR3 spans 13 amino acids. Germline V lookup: CDR1 SGHVS, CDR2 FQNEAQ. The CDR3 coding sequence is TGTGCCAGCAGCTTGCTTCCAGACTACGAGCAGTACTTC. This gives the protein CASSLLPDYEQYF.

Only one count was recorded for this clone. The chain combines TRBV5-1 with TRBJ2-6; 8 positions match TRBD1. The trim removed 2 bases at V and 3 bases at J, leaving 7 bases unmatched. CDR3 size: 17 residues. Germline V gene lookup returns CDR1 SGHRS and CDR2 YFSETQ. DNA for the CDR3: TGCGCCAGCAGCTTCGGGACAGGTCTTATTGGGGCCAACGTCCTGACTTTC. This sequence encodes CASSFGTGLIGANVLTF.

This chain links TRBV9 with TRBJ2-3; 9 nucleotides agree with TRBD2. Per the germline V gene, CDR1 is SGDLS and CDR2 is YYNGEE. V gave up 3 bases and J gave up 4 bases; unmatched junction bases: 3. The CDR3 length is 14 residues. CDR3 residues: CASSGSGSADTQYF. In DNA form, the CDR3 reads TGTGCCAGCAGCGGTAGCGGGAGTGCAGATACGCAGTATTTT.

This clone was picked up a small number of times. The CDR3 loop is CASSKGQREAFF. In DNA, the CDR3 is TGTGCCAGCAGTAAGGGACAACGTGAAGCTTTCTTT. The chain carries TRBV27 and TRBJ1-1; D perhaps matches TRBD1 (6 bases). The CDR3 totals 12 residues. Germline lookup yields CDR1 MNHEY and CDR2 SMNVEV (reference sequence). Between the trimmed V and J ends, which lost 5 bases and 7 bases, there was a span of 11 bases.

This clone came up a few times. J is TRBJ2-7 and V is TRBV30; D is undetermined. This CDR3 comprises 14 residues. With 1 base removed from V and 2 bases from J, the gap between germline ends came to 12 bases. The germline V gene has CDR1 GTSNPN and CDR2 SVGIG (reference sequence). CDR3 nucleotide sequence: TGTGCCTGGAGTGCGGACGGCTCTACCTACGAGCAGTACTTC. This translates into CAWSADGSTYEQYF.

On this clone itself: This likely came from a read error, as a far larger clone is one base away. The chain employs TRBV5-5 and TRBJ1-1; D is unresolved. V dropped 2 bases and J dropped 4 bases, with 6 bases sitting between them. CDR3 length equals 12 residues. Germline CDR1 reads SGHKS; CDR2 reads YYEKEE (reference sequence). CDR3 coding DNA: TGTGCCAGCAGCTTCGGAACCACTGAAGCTTTCTTT. This gives the protein CASSFGTTEAFF.

The CDR3 nucleotides are TGCAGCGCCTGGGACTCCCGGTACACAGATACGCAGTATTTT. Translating it yields CSAWDSRYTDTQYF. The genes are TRBV29-1 and TRBJ2-3; perhaps TRBD2 as D (6 bases). The V gene lost 7 bases and the J gene lost 2 bases, with 16 bases spanning the gap. The CDR3 spans 14 residues. CDR1 is SQVTM, CDR2 ANQGSEA, per germline.

The chain couples TRBV19 to TRBJ2-7; TRBD2 might be the D (6 bases). Germline loops: CDR1 LNHDA, CDR2 SQIVND (reference sequence). The CDR3 has 15 amino acids. Trimming stripped 5 bases from V and 4 bases from J, with 18 bases between. The CDR3 bases are TGTGCCAGTAGTCCTCGACTAGAAGTACGGTACGAGCAGTACTTC. Translated: CASSPRLEVRYEQYF.

The chain links TRBV28 to TRBJ2-1; D is uncertain. Trimming took 7 bases from V and 6 from J, leaving 16 bases between them. The CDR3 contains 14 residues. In germline, CDR1 is MDHEN, CDR2 SYDVKM. The CDR3 region has the DNA TGTGCCAGCACCAAGCCCATAGGCCTCAATGAGCAGTTCTTC. Translation: CASTKPIGLNEQFF.

This chain connects TRBV7-9 to TRBJ2-1, with D perhaps given as TRBD1 or TRBD2 (5 bases each). The V gene's germline CDR1 is SEHNR and CDR2 FQNEAQ (reference sequence). V lost 8 bases to trimming and J lost 1 base, with 6 bases between them. This CDR3 contains 12 residues. CDR3 protein: CASGGSYNEQFF. CDR3 DNA sequence: TGTGCCAGCGGGGGATCCTACAATGAGCAGTTCTTC.

The chain links TRBV4-2 to TRBJ2-4; D call uncertain. The V and J ends lost 1 base and 2 bases respectively, with 6 bases between them. This CDR3 region has 14 residues. In germline, CDR1 is LGHNA, CDR2 YNFKEQ. DNA for the CDR3: TGTGCCAGCAGCCAAGGCCAAACCAAAAACATTCAGTACTTC. Protein sequence: CASSQGQTKNIQYF.

The chain is built from TRBV30 and TRBJ2-7; perhaps TRBD1 as D (7 bases). V was clipped by 3 bases and J by 1 base, with 19 bases between them. The CDR3 is 16 amino acids. Germline V CDR1 and CDR2: GTSNPN, SVGIG (reference sequence). For the CDR3, the DNA is TGTGCCTGGAGACCAAGTGACAGGGCGGGATCCTACGAGCAGTACTTC. Amino acids: CAWRPSDRAGSYEQYF.

This chain uses TRBV7-9 with TRBJ2-7; the D gene is possibly TRBD2 (6 bases). The CDR3 consists of 13 residues. The germline CDR1 and CDR2 sequences are SEHNR and FQNEAQ (reference sequence). Trimming shortened V by 4 bases and J by 1 base, and 8 bases separated the two germline ends. The CDR3 sequence: CASSWGDSYEQYF. In nucleotides, the CDR3 is TGTGCCAGCAGCTGGGGGGATTCCTACGAGCAGTACTTC.